The clone carrying this T cell receptor beta chain was seen a few times. As yet, its antigen is unknown. Primers used in a second PCR of about 7 to 12 cycles were a sample-barcoded 5' primer and a J-beta primer mix. Using its own MiXCR run on the 5' RACE reads, TCRdb lists one record per CDR3 protein. The table shows hundreds of thousands of distinct CDR3 sequences, with around a quarter occurring only once. The V gene lost 7 bases and the J gene lost 4 bases, with 13 bases spanning the gap. The CDR3 totals 13 residues. This sample stems from a study of blood T cells in healthy people across ages. Overall study results and limits: TCR beta diversity was tightly associated with the proportion of naive T cells. Comparison with aged donors showed that long-lived donors had more naive CD4+ cells and higher diversity.

These records were also assigned to another study, of T cells of mothers and their children. From that paper: Donors comprised three healthy Caucasian mothers plus their six children. At a sensitivity of around 91 clones per million clonotypes, no persistent microchimeric T cell clones appeared.

Sequencing was carried out using blood. The chain uses TRBV12-3 or TRBV12-4 and TRBJ2-5; D call uncertain. The source of this sequence is a boy aged 5-17 years in good health. In DNA, the CDR3 is TGTGCCAGCACTCTACGGGTTGGAGAGACCCAGTACTTC. It specifies CASTLRVGETQYF.